This passage covers 31 T cell receptor beta chains from one sample sequenced in a study of T-cell memory formation after mild COVID-19. Each CDR3 protein is one row after TCRdb ran MiXCR on the 5' RACE reads. The sample lists 350,000 to 500,000 distinct CDR3 sequences, roughly 20% occurring once. Sequencing used PBMCs or a T cell subset sorted from them (not recorded which). Every receptor here comes from an adult woman who had mild COVID-19 (a few samples of this study predate the infection). Cell type and time point are not known.

In its sample, this clonotype was seen a few times. The chain couples TRBV7-9 to TRBJ2-1, with D unclear. In germline, CDR1 is SEHNR, CDR2 FQNEAQ (reference sequence). This CDR3 has 11 residues. Trimming stripped 4 bases from V and 8 bases from J, with 6 bases between. CDR3 sequence (DNA): TGTGCCAGCAGCTCTAGTTATGAGCAGTTCTTC. Its protein is CASSSSYEQFF. The full variable domain, rest sourced from reference TRBV7-9 and TRBJ2-1, is DTGVSQNPRHKITKRGQNVTFRCDPISEHNRLYWYRQTLGQGPEFLTYFQNEAQLEKSRLLSDRFSAERPKGSFSTLEIQRTEQGDSAMYLCASSSSYEQFFGPGTRLTVL.

This chain joins TRBV29-1 and TRBJ2-7, with 8 bases identical to TRBD1. Germline trimming cut 4 bases from V and 4 bases from J; bases unmatched to any gene: 9. Per germline, CDR1 SQVTM and CDR2 ANQGSEA. This CDR3 contains 14 residues. CDR3 DNA: TGCAGCGTTGTGCTCCCGGACAGGGTGTACGAGCAGTACTTC. It translates to CSVVLPDRVYEQYF.

The chain uses TRBV5-1 and TRBJ2-3; TRBD1 matches 8 bases. Losses at the gene ends were 3 bases for V and 6 bases for J; bases not matched to a gene: 9. Germline V gene data show CDR1 as SGHRS and CDR2 as YFSETQ. This CDR3 contains 15 residues. DNA of the CDR3: TGCGCCAGCAGCTATTATCAGGGGGCTGAGGATACGCAGTATTTT. Translating it yields CASSYYQGAEDTQYF.

The V call is TRBV6-1, the J call TRBJ1-6, with 7 bases lining up with TRBD1. The CDR3 length is 14 residues. Germline V gives CDR1 MNHNS, CDR2 SASEGT. V lost 6 bases, J lost 6 bases, and 5 bases stayed unmatched. The CDR3, as DNA: TGTGCCAGCAGCCCGACAGGGTTTAATTCACCCCTCCACTTT. It yields the protein CASSPTGFNSPLHF.

This chain joins TRBV19 and TRBJ2-1; D tentatively reads TRBD1 or TRBD2 (5 bases each). The V gene's germline CDR1 is LNHDA and CDR2 SQIVND (reference sequence). V gave up 5 bases and J gave up 0 bases, with 11 bases separating them. The CDR3 loop spans 15 amino acids. CDR3 in amino acids: CASSPAGTSYNEQFF. The CDR3 nucleotides are TGTGCCAGTAGTCCCGCCGGGACCTCCTACAATGAGCAGTTCTTC.

The sample holds a few counts of this clonotype. The chain has TRBV5-5 and TRBJ2-7; D could derive from TRBD1 or TRBD2 (5 bases each). From germline, CDR1 is SGHKS and CDR2 YYEKEE (reference sequence). This CDR3 is built from 17 residues. V lost 4 bases to trimming and J lost 0 bases, with 20 bases between them. The CDR3 loop is CASSLGPTGPSSYEQYF. The CDR3 DNA is TGTGCCAGCAGCCTTGGCCCGACGGGGCCTAGCTCCTACGAGCAGTACTTC.

This clonotype was counted between two and nine times. The V call is TRBV7-6, the J call TRBJ2-6; D remains ambiguous. The CDR3 is made up of 13 amino acids. V gave up 3 bases and J gave up 8 bases, with 8 bases separating them. In germline, CDR1 is SGHVS, CDR2 FNYEAQ. The CDR3, as DNA: TGTGCCAGCAGCTTGGCCCCGACCAACGTCCTGACTTTC. Its translation: CASSLAPTNVLTF. The whole variable domain, filled in from reference TRBV7-6 and TRBJ2-6, reads GAGVSQSPRYKVTKRGQDVALRCDPISGHVSLYWYRQALGQGPEFLTYFNYEAQQDKSGLPNDRFSAERPEGSISTLTIQRTEQRDSAMYRCASSLAPTNVLTFGAGSRLTVL.

This chain's CDR3 is CASSLGQAFDQFF. The CDR3 DNA follows: TGTGCCAGCAGCTTAGGACAGGCGTTTGATCAGTTCTTC. This chain connects TRBV7-9 to TRBJ2-1; perhaps TRBD1 as D (6 bases). This CDR3 has 13 residues. V dropped 1 base and J dropped 13 bases, with 14 bases sitting between them. Germline values: CDR1 SEHNR, CDR2 FQNEAQ (reference sequence).

This clonotype has just a few counts. This rearrangement joins TRBV3-1 to TRBJ1-4, with unresolved D. CDR1 and CDR2 from the germline V gene are LGHDT and YNNKEL (reference sequence). The CDR3 has 16 amino acids. V lost 1 base to trimming and J lost 0 bases, with 9 bases between them. The CDR3 DNA is TGTGCCAGCAGCCAAGGTCGGGTTGCAACTAATGAAAAACTGTTTTTT. Encoded protein: CASSQGRVATNEKLFF.

In this sample, this clonotype turned up a few times. V usage is TRBV7-9 and J usage is TRBJ2-3; the D gene is possibly TRBD2 (6 bases). Per germline, CDR1 SEHNR and CDR2 FQNEAQ (reference sequence). There are 16 residues in the CDR3. V was pared by 3 bases and J by 6 bases, with 19 bases between. The CDR3 DNA reads TGTGCCAGCAGCTTCCTGGGAGGACTATCGGCGGATACGCAGTATTTT. It codes for CASSFLGGLSADTQYF.

The chain carries TRBV29-1 and TRBJ1-5; 10 bases map to TRBD1. CDR3 size: 16 residues. Germline V gene sequence: CDR1 SQVTM, CDR2 ANQGSEA. The CDR3 loop is CRLFARTGGLYQPQHF. CDR3 bases: TGCAGGCTCTTCGCCCGGACAGGGGGTTTGTATCAGCCCCAGCATTTT.

This clonotype was counted only a few times. The chain couples TRBV7-2 to TRBJ1-5, with D tentatively TRBD1 (5 bases). Trimming stripped 3 bases from V and 3 bases from J, with 9 bases between. The CDR3 has 14 residues. Germline CDR1 and CDR2: SGHTA and FQGNSA. The CDR3 sequence: CASSFGGPNQPQHF. The CDR3 bases are TGTGCCAGCAGCTTTGGGGGACCCAATCAGCCCCAGCATTTT.

This clonotype was seen a handful of times. V is TRBV12-3 or TRBV12-4 and J is TRBJ2-2; TRBD2 agrees at 8 bases. V was clipped by 6 bases and J by 4 bases; unmatched bases: 13. The CDR3 is 17 amino acids. As DNA, the CDR3 is TGTGCCAGCAGCCGATTCAGGGGACTAGAGGGCACCGGGGAGCTGTTTTTT. Amino acids: CASSRFRGLEGTGELFF.

The chain uses TRBV4-1 and TRBJ1-6; perhaps TRBD1 as D (6 bases). CDR1 and CDR2 from the germline V gene are MGHRA and YSYEKL. V was shortened by 4 bases and J by 7 bases, with 17 bases between the two germline ends. The CDR3 loop spans 16 amino acids. CDR3: CASSLRWAGDNSPLHF. The CDR3 coding sequence is TGCGCCAGCAGCCTCCGATGGGCAGGGGACAATTCACCCCTCCACTTT.

This chain joins TRBV20-1 and TRBJ2-5; D unclear. There are 15 residues in the CDR3. The V end was cut by 0 bases, the J end by 1 base, with 12 bases between. Germline V gene data show CDR1 as DFQATT and CDR2 as SNEGSKA (reference sequence). CDR3 residues: CSARDSLHPQETQYF. In DNA form, the CDR3 reads TGCAGTGCTAGAGATTCCTTGCATCCCCAAGAGACCCAGTACTTC.

J is TRBJ2-7 and V is TRBV6-5, with a possible D match to TRBD1 (6 bases). Trimming pared 0 bases from V and 6 bases from J, leaving 21 bases between. CDR3 length: 17 residues. CDR1 and CDR2 from the germline V gene are MNHEY and SVGAGI. The CDR3 protein is CASSYSNPSAQGREQYF. The CDR3 DNA sequence: TGTGCCAGCAGTTACTCGAATCCCAGCGCCCAGGGGCGCGAGCAGTACTTC.

This clonotype was detected a few times. The V call is TRBV11-2, the J call TRBJ2-1; D call uncertain. V was clipped by 2 bases and J by 6 bases, with 8 bases between them. This CDR3 has 13 amino acids. Germline CDR1 SGHAT, CDR2 FQNNGV. Here the CDR3 reads CASSLPWINEQFF. CDR3 coding DNA: TGTGCCAGCAGCTTACCCTGGATCAATGAGCAGTTCTTC.

This rearrangement joins TRBV11-2 to TRBJ1-1; a possible D gene is TRBD1 (5 bases). Trimming left V 4 bases short and J 5 bases short, with 17 bases between. The CDR3 covers 15 residues. CDR1 and CDR2 from the germline V gene are SGHAT and FQNNGV. CDR3 in DNA: TGTGCCAGCAGCTCTTATCCCACCGGGGGGACTGAAGCTTTCTTT. Protein sequence: CASSSYPTGGTEAFF.

This clonotype was observed a few times. The rearrangement links TRBV5-1 to TRBJ2-1; no firm D call. Germline V gene data show CDR1 as SGHRS and CDR2 as YFSETQ. V dropped 3 bases and J dropped 5 bases, with 3 bases sitting between them. The CDR3 length is 11 residues. In DNA, the CDR3 is TGCGCCAGCAGCTCGCACAATGAGCAGTTCTTC. This codes for CASSSHNEQFF.

The chain carries TRBV6-2 or TRBV6-3 and TRBJ2-7, with a tentative D call TRBD1 (6 bases). The ends were cut back, 2 bases at V and 2 bases at J, with 10 bases in the middle. Germline CDR1 MNHEY, CDR2 SVGEGT. CDR3 length: 14 amino acids. CDR3 DNA sequence: TGTGCCAGCAGTTACAGGACAGCAGCCTACGAGCAGTACTTC. Translated, it gives CASSYRTAAYEQYF.

The chain uses TRBV2 and TRBJ2-1, with 9 bases lining up with TRBD2. Germline CDR1 and CDR2: SNHLY and FYNNEI. The CDR3 has 16 residues. The trim removed 7 bases at V and 5 bases at J, leaving 12 bases unmatched. In nucleotides, the CDR3 is TGTGCCAGCATTCAGCGGGGGGAGTACAACGACAATGAGCAGTTCTTC. Amino acids: CASIQRGEYNDNEQFF.

In its sample, this clonotype was seen a few times. The V gene is TRBV19, the J gene TRBJ2-3, with D hard to call. V was clipped by 2 bases and J by 6 bases, with 9 bases between them. This CDR3 is built from 13 residues. CDR1 and CDR2 (germline): LNHDA, SQIVND (reference sequence). This CDR3 is CASSILARDTQYF. In DNA form, the CDR3 reads TGTGCCAGTAGTATATTGGCGAGGGATACGCAGTATTTT.

DNA of the CDR3: TGTGCCAGCAGCTTGGAAGGGTGGTCCTACGAGCAGTACTTC. This encodes CASSLEGWSYEQYF. The rearrangement joins TRBV5-6 to TRBJ2-7; no definite D call. The germline V gene has CDR1 SGHDT and CDR2 YYEEEE. This CDR3 comprises 14 residues. Trimming took 0 bases from V and 1 from J, leaving 8 bases between them.

V gene TRBV12-3 or TRBV12-4 combines with J gene TRBJ1-5; the match to TRBD1 covers 9 bases. V gave up 5 bases and J gave up 6 bases; unmatched junction bases: 8. The CDR3 has 15 amino acids. DNA for the CDR3: TGTGCCAGCAGTCTCCTCACAGGGGGCGGTCAGCCCCAGCATTTT. Translated, it gives CASSLLTGGGQPQHF.

This clonotype has only a few counts. V is TRBV5-1 and J is TRBJ2-4, with D tentatively TRBD1 (5 bases). This CDR3 region has 16 residues. Germline CDR1 is SGHRS and CDR2 is YFSETQ. V was clipped by 2 bases and J by 0 bases, with 12 bases between them. The CDR3 DNA reads as TGCGCCAGCAGCTTCAAGGGGATGGAAGCCAAAAACATTCAGTACTTC. This sequence encodes CASSFKGMEAKNIQYF. The full variable domain, completed using reference TRBV5-1 and TRBJ2-4, is KAGVTQTPRYLIKTRGQQVTLSCSPISGHRSVSWYQQTPGQGLQFLFEYFSETQRNKGNFPGRFSGRQFSNSRSEMNVSTLELGDSALYLCASSFKGMEAKNIQYFGAGTRLSVL.

This chain links TRBV24-1 with TRBJ2-7; D ambiguous. Trimming took 1 base from V and 9 from J, leaving 12 bases between them. The CDR3 covers 13 residues. Germline loops: CDR1 KGHDR, CDR2 SFDVKD. The CDR3 protein is CATSDLPGRVQYF. The DNA for the CDR3 is TGTGCCACCAGTGATTTACCAGGACGGGTGCAGTACTTC.

This clonotype was observed a few times. The V gene is TRBV7-9, the J gene TRBJ1-3; D ambiguous. There are 13 residues in the CDR3. The V end was cut by 1 base, the J end by 4 bases, with 5 bases between. Per germline, CDR1 SEHNR and CDR2 FQNEAQ (reference sequence). The CDR3 region has the DNA TGTGCCAGCAGCTTAGGACTCGGAAACACCATATATTTT. It yields the protein CASSLGLGNTIYF.

This clonotype was counted ten times or more. This rearrangement joins TRBV7-3 to TRBJ2-1; no definite D call. Germline values: CDR1 SGHTA, CDR2 FQGTGA. The V gene lost 5 bases and the J gene lost 10 bases, with 15 bases spanning the gap. There are 13 residues in the CDR3. The CDR3 nucleotides read TGTGCCAGCAGCCGAGACGGGTACGGGGAGCAGTTCTTC. It codes for CASSRDGYGEQFF.

There are a few counts of this clonotype. The rearrangement joins TRBV25-1 to TRBJ2-3, with D perhaps matching TRBD1 or TRBD2 (5 bases each). The CDR3 covers 14 residues. Germline-derived CDR1 and CDR2 are MGHDK and SYGVNS. Deletions cut 1 base from V and 5 bases from J, with 10 bases between. CDR3: CASSESGGEDTQYF. As DNA, the CDR3 is TGTGCCAGCAGTGAATCTGGGGGAGAAGATACGCAGTATTTT.

V and J are TRBV11-2 and TRBJ1-1; D gene ambiguous. This CDR3 has 14 residues. Germline-derived CDR1 and CDR2 are SGHAT and FQNNGV. Trimming took off 5 bases at V and 5 bases at J, with 15 bases between the two ends. CDR3 coding DNA: TGTGCCAGCAGCCTGGAGAGGCCGGGAACTGAAGCTTTCTTT. It is translated as CASSLERPGTEAFF.

This clonotype was counted only a few times. The chain recombines TRBV24-1 with TRBJ2-1, with D perhaps TRBD2 (6 bases). The CDR3 runs to 15 residues. Trimming left V 5 bases short and J 0 bases short, with 10 bases between. The V gene's germline CDR1 is KGHDR and CDR2 SFDVKD. CDR3 bases: TGTGCCACCAGTGGGACTACGCCCTCCTACAATGAGCAGTTCTTC. Translated: CATSGTTPSYNEQFF.